This TCR beta chain derives from a study of blood T cell repertoires in COVID-19 (TCRdb year 2020). A note on the overall study: The collaborator samples originated in the United States, Italy and Spain and spanned the acute and convalescent phases of COVID-19. The prospective study material was composed of cDNA or gDNA derived from T cells, B-cell-depleted T cells, or PBMCs. Deeply sampled blood TCRbeta repertoires from subjects exposed to, actively infected with, or recovered from COVID-19 were included in the dataset. The repertoires were released in a freely available public database intended as a resource for research on the immune response to SARS-CoV-2. Samples came from the ongoing ImmuneRACE study (first 160 participants) plus 1,254 subjects from 6 global collaborators. The sample metadata nearly always contained a de-identified subject ID, COVID-19 status, age in years and sex. HLA class I and class II types, where available, came from metadata supplied by the sample provider rather than from assay-based typing. The investigation overall reported the following: The quantity of clinical and demographic metadata differed by source and by participant and was supplied without curation.

TCRbeta CDR3 regions were amplified from genomic DNA by means of the immunoSEQ Assay, a bias-controlled multiplex PCR. The authors' pipeline ran thus. Nucleated cell counts per sample were estimated from amplification of reference gene primers within the assay. To quantify the absolute abundance of each unique TCRbeta CDR3 rearrangement, sequence reads were collapsed and filtered. For each sample, productive Simpson clonality was calculated by taking the square root of Simpson's diversity index across productive rearrangements. TCRdb re-hosts the immuneACCESS table, in-frame sequences only. Its copies lack some clones; in the studies checked, an unresolved V gene accounts for under half of them, and the cause for the rest is not known. For V, J and clone size, that table is used; D and trimming come from the DNA. This sample has over 200,000 clones in its table, and about nine tenths of those were observed once. Of the sample, about 2.5% falls within the top ten clones.

There are 14 amino acids in the CDR3, from cysteine to phenylalanine inclusive. Kept here is only the CDR3 DNA, which spans 42 bases and is read in frame from base 1. The junction shows trimming of 2 bases on V and 4 bases on J, plus 8 bases between the germline ends. CDR1 and CDR2, looked up from the germline V gene, are MNHEY and SVGEGT. With respect to this clone: The specificity of this receptor is unknown. Base qualities are not provided; no much larger clone lies one nucleotide away.

Collaborating institutions collected whole blood in K2EDTA tubes following their own protocols. Collaborator samples were shipped for TCRbeta analysis as frozen whole blood, isolated PBMCs, or DNA extracted from either sample type. The sequenced material came from peripheral blood. The rearrangement combines TRBV6-2 or TRBV6-3 with TRBJ1-4, with TRBD1 tentatively as D gene (6 bases match). This TCR derives from a woman aged 60-70 years with acute or convalescent COVID-19. The bases read TGTGCCAGCAGTTACGGACAGAGTAATGAAAAACTGTTTTTT. Its translation reads: CASSYGQSNEKLFF.